This T cell receptor (beta chain) came from a study of T cell repertoires in cytomegalovirus infection. This clonotype has at least ten counts. As yet, its antigen is unknown. Looked up from germline, CDR1 is SGHVS and CDR2 is FQNEAQ. CDR3 length equals 19 residues. V lost 4 bases and J lost 1; bases outside the gene matches: 13. TCRdb fed the reads into MiXCR, producing one record per CDR3 protein. The sample has 650,000 to 900,000 distinct CDR3 sequences; less than 35% are singletons. The TCR sequence derives from a human donor in good health (CMV status not recorded). Some clones in this sample may be carry-over from other donors' samples. The V and J genes are TRBV7-8 and TRBJ2-3; 11 bases align to TRBD2. The sequenced sample was cultured CD8+ T cells from PBMCs, obtained from culture after CMV antigen stimulation. This CDR3 is CASSSSRGSGGARTDTQYF. The CDR3 DNA reads TGTGCCAGCAGCTCATCTCGGGGTAGCGGGGGGGCCCGCACAGATACGCAGTATTTT.